What follows are 26 T cell receptor beta chains derived from one specimen sequenced in a study of blood T cell repertoires in COVID-19. This table comes from immunoSEQ multiplex PCR, and its TCRdb copy is limited to in-frame clones, with some not included. The sample lists roughly 160,000 clones; roughly 89% were seen once. The sample comprised peripheral blood. All receptors come from a woman aged 55-70 years who had recovered from COVID-19.

V gene TRBV12-5 combines with J gene TRBJ1-2; no firm D call. V shed 3 bases and J shed 3 bases, with 20 bases lying between them. The germline V gene has CDR1 LGHNT and CDR2 FRNRAP. The CDR3 has 17 amino acids. CDR3 DNA sequence: TGTGCTAGTGGTTTACACAGCCCCTCCTCCCGGCACTATGGCTACACCTTC. This encodes CASGLHSPSSRHYGYTF.

The V gene is TRBV21-1, the J gene TRBJ2-2; the listed D gene, TRBD1, was not tested against the DNA. TRBV21-1 is flagged as a pseudogene. This CDR3 region has 19 residues. CDR3 nucleotide sequence: TGTGCCAGCAGCAAAGTGGGGGACAGGGGACCTACCTACACCGGGGAGCTGTTTTTT. Translating it yields CASSKVGDRGPTYTGELFF.

This clone has just one count. The rearrangement uses TRBV27 and TRBJ1-1; 7 bases fit TRBD1. CDR1 MNHEY and CDR2 SMNVEV come from the germline V gene (reference sequence). This CDR3 comprises 15 residues. J gave up 3 bases and V 5 bases, and 9 bases lay outside the gene matches. The chain's CDR3 is CASSTRWQGDTEAFF. The CDR3 nucleotides read TGTGCCAGCAGTACCCGGTGGCAGGGGGACACTGAAGCTTTCTTT.

The V gene is TRBV5-1, the J gene TRBJ2-1; 7 bases map to TRBD1. Germline CDR1 reads SGHRS; CDR2 reads YFSETQ. The CDR3 runs to 17 residues. The V segment lost 3 bases and the J segment 7 bases; nucleotides outside the gene matches: 16. CDR3 protein: CASSSSTGQVEWNEQFF. In nucleotides, the CDR3 is TGCGCCAGCAGCTCCTCCACCGGACAGGTTGAATGGAATGAGCAGTTCTTC.

This chain uses TRBV28 with TRBJ1-2, with D possibly being TRBD1 (6 bases). Germline CDR1 reads MDHEN; CDR2 reads SYDVKM. The CDR3 has 13 residues. Trimming shortened V by 7 bases and J by 2 bases, and 11 bases separated the two germline ends. CDR3 DNA sequence: TGTGCCAGCACCTCAGGACAGAACTATGGCTACACCTTC. Its translation is CASTSGQNYGYTF.

This clone has a handful of counts. Other DNA variants within this sample encode the same CDR3. The gene calls are TRBV2 and TRBJ2-1; 8 nucleotides align to TRBD2. CDR1 and CDR2 (germline): SNHLY, FYNNEI. Trimming took 6 bases from V and 1 from J; bases not matched to a gene: 2. This CDR3 has 14 residues. The CDR3 DNA follows: TGTGCCAGCAGAAGCGGGGGTTCCTACAATGAGCAGTTCTTC. Encoded protein: CASRSGGSYNEQFF.

The rearrangement links TRBV28 to TRBJ2-7; 10 positions match TRBD1. V was clipped by 4 bases and J by 5 bases; unmatched bases: 8. This CDR3 has 15 amino acids. The germline CDR1 and CDR2 sequences are MDHEN and SYDVKM. This CDR3 is CASSSPGTGAHEQYF. CDR3 bases: TGTGCCAGCAGTTCACCCGGGACAGGGGCCCACGAGCAGTACTTC.

The chain is built from TRBV27 and TRBJ1-2, with TRBD1 matching over 8 bases. From germline, CDR1 is MNHEY and CDR2 SMNVEV (reference sequence). The CDR3 is 14 residues long. The V gene end was trimmed by 6 bases and the J gene end by 7 bases; junction bases not matched to a gene: 10. The CDR3 spells CASRKEGTGGGYTF. The DNA for the CDR3 is TGTGCCAGCAGGAAAGAGGGAACAGGGGGTGGCTACACCTTC.

This chain links TRBV7-9 with TRBJ2-7; a possible D gene is TRBD1 (5 bases). Trimming cost V 3 bases and J 3 bases, with 12 bases left between them. The germline gives CDR1 SEHNR, CDR2 FQNEAQ (reference sequence). The length of the CDR3 is 14 residues. The CDR3 sequence: CASSFGRAGYEQYF. Written as DNA, the CDR3 is TGTGCCAGCAGCTTTGGCAGGGCTGGCTACGAGCAGTACTTC.

The chain employs TRBV29-1 and TRBJ2-7, with 7 nucleotides matching TRBD1. Germline loops: CDR1 SQVTM, CDR2 ANQGSEA. The CDR3 runs 14 residues. V shed 2 bases and J 4 bases; nucleotides not matched to a gene: 8. The CDR3 region is CSVESRTGDYEQYF. The CDR3 DNA follows: TGCAGCGTTGAATCGAGGACAGGCGATTACGAGCAGTACTTC.

This clone was seen a handful of times. The chain couples TRBV6-5 to TRBJ1-2; the D gene is possibly TRBD1 (5 bases). CDR1 is MNHEY, CDR2 SVGAGI, per germline. V was clipped by 6 bases and J by 2 bases, with 16 bases between them. This CDR3 spans 15 amino acids. CDR3 sequence reads: CASSPDSISNYGYTF. The CDR3 bases are TGTGCCAGCAGCCCCGACAGCATTTCAAACTATGGCTACACCTTC.

The rearrangement uses TRBV2 and TRBJ1-1; tentative D call: TRBD1 (5 bases). This CDR3 comprises 13 residues. Trimming removed 10 bases at V and 4 bases at J, with 16 bases between. Germline V CDR1 and CDR2: SNHLY, FYNNEI. The CDR3 nucleotides read TGTGCCACAATAGCTCTGGGGGGCACTGAAGCTTTCTTT. It translates to CATIALGGTEAFF.

The chain recombines TRBV7-9 with TRBJ2-7; possibly TRBD1 for D (6 bases). V gave up 4 bases and J gave up 0 bases, with 10 bases separating them. Germline assignment: CDR1 SEHNR and CDR2 FQNEAQ (reference sequence). CDR3 length equals 14 residues. CDR3 sequence reads: CASSSGAFSYEQYF. The CDR3 nucleotides are TGTGCCAGCAGCTCAGGGGCCTTCTCCTACGAGCAGTACTTC.

This rearrangement joins TRBV4-2 to TRBJ2-5, with D tentatively TRBD2 (5 bases). V lost 1 base, J lost 2 bases, and 11 bases lay in between. CDR1 LGHNA and CDR2 YNFKEQ come from the germline V gene. The CDR3 runs to 15 residues. DNA for the CDR3: TGTGCCAGCAGCCAAGGAGGGCAGAATCAAGAGACCCAGTACTTC. Translated: CASSQGGQNQETQYF.

This chain uses TRBV7-9 with TRBJ2-3; 12 bases map to TRBD2. CDR1 and CDR2 from the germline V gene are SEHNR and FQNEAQ (reference sequence). This CDR3 contains 16 residues. Trimming cost V 4 bases and J 6 bases; bases outside gene matches: 8. The CDR3 here is CASSSLLAGGRDTQYF. CDR3 in DNA: TGTGCCAGCAGCTCTTTACTAGCGGGGGGAAGGGATACGCAGTATTTT.

The CDR3 nucleotides read TGTGCCAGCAGCGTAGGGCTAGTCGGTGAGCAGTTCTTC. Protein sequence: CASSVGLVGEQFF. The V call is TRBV9, the J call TRBJ2-1, with D unresolved. CDR3 length: 13 amino acids. V was pared by 0 bases and J by 9 bases, with 10 bases between. Per germline, CDR1 SGDLS and CDR2 YYNGEE.

The V and J genes are TRBV3-1 (or the pseudogene TRBV3-2) and TRBJ1-4; 8 nucleotides align to TRBD1. Germline CDR1 is LGHDT and CDR2 is YNNKEL (reference sequence). V shed 6 bases and J 5 bases; nucleotides not matched to a gene: 5. The CDR3 contains 14 residues. The CDR3 region is CASSQGTGNEKLFF. The CDR3 region has the DNA TGTGCCAGCAGTCAGGGGACAGGAAATGAAAAACTGTTTTTT.

The rearrangement joins TRBV19 to TRBJ2-7; possible D gene TRBD2, 5 bases. Trimming took 3 bases from V and 3 from J, leaving 9 bases between them. Germline V CDR1 and CDR2: LNHDA, SQIVND (reference sequence). The length of the CDR3 is 13 residues. The CDR3 DNA follows: TGTGCCAGTAGTATCGGGATCCTCTACGAGCAGTACTTC. This codes for CASSIGILYEQYF.

The chain recombines TRBV28 with TRBJ1-1; no firm D call. The CDR3 length is 13 residues. Germline loops: CDR1 MDHEN, CDR2 SYDVKM. Trimming took off 11 bases at V and 2 bases at J, with 15 bases between the two ends. CDR3 sequence: CAGLVAGNTEAFF. As DNA, the CDR3 is TGTGCCGGGCTTGTGGCAGGCAACACTGAAGCTTTCTTT.

J is TRBJ1-2 and V is TRBV7-6, with TRBD1 matching 7 bases. This CDR3 is built from 20 residues. V lost 1 base to trimming and J lost 2 bases; unmatched junction nucleotides: 19. Germline CDR1 SGHVS, CDR2 FNYEAQ. CDR3 amino acids: CASSLDWSAGGRQGNYGYTF. The CDR3 nucleotides read TGTGCCAGCAGCTTAGATTGGTCGGCAGGGGGTAGACAGGGAAACTATGGCTACACCTTC.

The chain links TRBV5-1 to TRBJ2-1, with 8 bases identical to TRBD1. From germline, CDR1 is SGHRS and CDR2 YFSETQ. CDR3 length: 15 residues. Germline trimming cut 0 bases from V and 2 bases from J; bases unmatched to any gene: 1. DNA of the CDR3: TGCGCCAGCAGCTTGGGGACAGGGACCTACAATGAGCAGTTCTTC. This gives the protein CASSLGTGTYNEQFF.

The V and J genes are TRBV5-1 and TRBJ2-7; 14 bases map to TRBD2. The germline CDR1 and CDR2 sequences are SGHRS and YFSETQ. The CDR3 is made up of 19 amino acids. The V and J ends lost 1 base and 4 bases, in that order; junction bases with no gene match: 13. CDR3 protein: CASSLTGTSGGLALYEQYF. DNA of the CDR3: TGCGCCAGCAGCTTGACCGGGACTAGCGGGGGACTGGCCCTTTACGAGCAGTACTTC.

This clone was seen a few times. V gene TRBV10-3 combines with J gene TRBJ1-1, with 8 positions matching TRBD1. The trim removed 3 bases at V and 6 bases at J, leaving 12 bases unmatched. Looked up from germline, CDR1 is ENHRY and CDR2 is SYGVKD. The CDR3 runs to 16 residues. The CDR3 nucleotides read TGTGCCATCAGTGACAGGGGGCGCCTCATGGGCGCTGAAGCTTTCTTT. Translated: CAISDRGRLMGAEAFF.

The chain employs TRBV28 and TRBJ1-1; D uncertain. V lost 3 bases and J 4 bases, leaving 12 bases between the germline ends. Germline values: CDR1 MDHEN, CDR2 SYDVKM. The CDR3 sequence is 14 residues long. The CDR3 bases are TGTGCCAGCAGTTTGCGGGCTTTGGGCACTGAAGCTTTCTTT. Translating gives CASSLRALGTEAFF.

This clone was observed once. The chain combines TRBV11-2 with TRBJ2-1; tentatively, D is TRBD2 (5 bases). Germline CDR1 and CDR2: SGHAT and FQNNGV. The length of the CDR3 is 17 residues. V shed 5 bases and J shed 9 bases, with 26 bases lying between them. The CDR3 protein is CASSLRTSTRESGEQFF. CDR3 coding DNA: TGTGCCAGCAGCCTCCGGACCTCGACGCGTGAGAGCGGTGAGCAGTTCTTC.

V gene TRBV3-1 (or the pseudogene TRBV3-2) combines with J gene TRBJ2-3; maybe TRBD2 (7 bases). V was clipped by 4 bases and J by 6 bases, with 14 bases between them. Per germline, CDR1 LGHDT and CDR2 YNNKEL (reference sequence). This CDR3 is built from 14 residues. In DNA form, the CDR3 reads TGTGCCAGCAGCCGAACTGCGGGGGCGGATACGCAGTATTTT. Its translation: CASSRTAGADTQYF.